The 27 T cell receptor beta chains reported below all come from one sample, sequenced in a study of blood T cell repertoires in COVID-19. TCRdb's copy holds only in-frame clones and misses some; the assay was immunoSEQ multiplex PCR. The table records 200,000 or so clones, around 82% of them present only once. The sequencing input was peripheral blood. The receptors originated from a woman aged 65 to 85 with acute or convalescent COVID-19.

The gene calls are TRBV6-5 and TRBJ2-3; TRBD2 matches 9 bases. There are 13 residues in the CDR3. CDR1 and CDR2 (germline): MNHEY, SVGAGI. V was clipped by 4 bases and J by 4 bases; unmatched bases: 0. Here the CDR3 DNA reads TGTGCCAGCAGTTGGACTAGCGCAGATACGCAGTATTTT. Translation gives CASSWTSADTQYF.

The chain couples TRBV27 to TRBJ1-1; the D is unclear. The V gene's germline CDR1 is MNHEY and CDR2 SMNVEV (reference sequence). The CDR3 is 15 amino acids. V was trimmed by 3 bases and J by 4 bases, leaving 15 bases between them. The CDR3 protein is CASSFSSAISTEAFF. CDR3 bases: TGTGCCAGCAGTTTTTCCTCAGCGATCAGCACTGAAGCTTTCTTT.

V is TRBV12-3 or TRBV12-4 and J is TRBJ1-4, with no clear D. Trimming pared 3 bases from V and 8 bases from J, leaving 4 bases between. This CDR3 spans 11 amino acids. The CDR3 coding sequence is TGTGCCAGCAGTTTTCGGGAAAAACTGTTTTTT. This encodes CASSFREKLFF.

This chain connects TRBV7-2 to TRBJ2-1; D is uncertain. The CDR3 is made up of 13 amino acids. The V and J ends lost 4 bases and 3 bases respectively, with 7 bases between them. Looked up from germline, CDR1 is SGHTA and CDR2 is FQGNSA. The CDR3 DNA reads TGTGCCAGCAGCTCCTACCTCTACAATGAGCAGTTCTTC. This sequence encodes CASSSYLYNEQFF.

This clone was detected only once. The chain has TRBV27 and TRBJ2-7; D is ambiguous. Trimming removed 0 bases from V and 0 bases from J, with 6 bases in between. The germline gives CDR1 MNHEY, CDR2 SMNVEV (reference sequence). The CDR3 is 14 residues long. The CDR3 reads CASSLSRSSYEQYF. CDR3 nucleotides: TGTGCCAGCAGTTTATCACGTAGCTCCTACGAGCAGTACTTC.

V gene TRBV18 combines with J gene TRBJ1-1; TRBD1 aligns across 10 bases. The junction had 7 bases not matched to a gene; V was cut back by 8 bases and J by 4 bases. Germline CDR1 and CDR2: KGHSH and LQKENI. This CDR3 has 14 amino acids. CDR3 in amino acids: CASTQGQGTTEAFF. CDR3 nucleotide sequence: TGTGCCAGCACACAGGGACAGGGGACCACTGAAGCTTTCTTT.

The chain combines TRBV5-1 with TRBJ2-2; TRBD2 matches at 10 bases. Germline assignment: CDR1 SGHRS and CDR2 YFSETQ. Germline trimming cut 6 bases from V and 7 bases from J; bases unmatched to any gene: 6. This CDR3 contains 14 residues. CDR3 nucleotide sequence: TGCGCCAGCACAAGCGGGAGGGCCTTCGGGGAGCTGTTTTTT. Protein sequence: CASTSGRAFGELFF.

The chain has TRBV30 and TRBJ1-4; TRBD1 agrees at 7 bases. The CDR3 covers 14 residues. The V gene end was trimmed by 3 bases and the J gene end by 4 bases; junction bases not matched to a gene: 5. Germline V gives CDR1 GTSNPN, CDR2 SVGIG (reference sequence). CDR3 loop: CAWSMGTVNEKLFF. Written as DNA, the CDR3 is TGTGCCTGGAGCATGGGGACAGTTAATGAAAAACTGTTTTTT. Full variable domain (rest looked up from reference TRBV30 and TRBJ1-4): SQTIHQWPATLVQPVGSPLSLECTVEGTSNPNLYWYRQAAGRGLQLLFYSVGIGQISSEVPQNLSASRPQDRQFILSSKKLLLSDSGFYLCAWSMGTVNEKLFFGSGTQLSVL.

There are a few counts of this clone. The chain carries TRBV6-6 and TRBJ2-1; possible D gene TRBD2, 6 bases. Per the germline V gene, CDR1 is MNHNY and CDR2 is SVGAGI (reference sequence). Trimming pared 6 bases from V and 2 bases from J, leaving 17 bases between. The CDR3 has 16 amino acids. In DNA, the CDR3 is TGTGCCAGCAGCCTAGGGCGGGCTAGCGCCTACAATGAGCAGTTCTTC. Protein product: CASSLGRASAYNEQFF.

V and J are TRBV7-8 and TRBJ2-3; possibly TRBD2 for D (6 bases). V gave up 0 bases and J gave up 2 bases, with 15 bases separating them. Per germline, CDR1 SGHVS and CDR2 FQNEAQ. CDR3 length equals 17 residues. The CDR3 nucleotides read TGTGCCAGCAGCTTAGCGTTCCGGCTAGCGAACACAGATACGCAGTATTTT. This sequence encodes CASSLAFRLANTDTQYF.

The V and J genes are TRBV6-5 and TRBJ1-1; D is unresolved. Looked up from germline, CDR1 is MNHEY and CDR2 is SVGAGI. Trimming stripped 6 bases from V and 4 bases from J, with 12 bases between. The CDR3 is made up of 13 amino acids. The DNA for the CDR3 is TGTGCCAGCAGGGGCCTCCTGGGCACTGAAGCTTTCTTT. This encodes CASRGLLGTEAFF.

This sequence joins TRBV2 and TRBJ1-1; no clear D gene. V gave up 3 bases and J gave up 1 base, with 9 bases separating them. The CDR3 totals 14 residues. CDR1 and CDR2 (germline): SNHLY, FYNNEI. In nucleotides, the CDR3 is TGTGCCAGCAGTGAGCTTGCGGGGAACACTGAAGCTTTCTTT. Its protein product is CASSELAGNTEAFF.

The chain employs TRBV2 and TRBJ2-5; 9 bases map to TRBD1. CDR1 and CDR2 (germline): SNHLY, FYNNEI. The V segment lost 1 base and the J segment 5 bases; nucleotides outside the gene matches: 2. This CDR3 is built from 14 residues. The CDR3 spells CASSEDRGLETQYF. CDR3 bases: TGTGCCAGCAGTGAAGACAGGGGGCTGGAGACCCAGTACTTC.

J is TRBJ1-1 and V is TRBV9, with D tentatively TRBD1 (6 bases). The V gene's germline CDR1 is SGDLS and CDR2 YYNGEE. V dropped 0 bases and J dropped 4 bases, with 13 bases sitting between them. The CDR3 is made up of 15 amino acids. The CDR3 nucleotides read TGTGCCAGCAGCGTAGTCCCCAGGGGTGCCACTGAAGCTTTCTTT. Its translation is CASSVVPRGATEAFF.

This clone was picked up one time. This sequence joins TRBV3-1 (or the pseudogene TRBV3-2) and TRBJ1-1; 11 bases match TRBD1. The CDR3 sequence is 17 residues long. Trimming took 3 bases from V and 1 from J; bases not matched to a gene: 7. Germline-derived CDR1 and CDR2 are LGHDT and YNNKEL (reference sequence). CDR3 nucleotide sequence: TGTGCCAGCAGCCACCCCGGGACAGGGGGTCGGAACACTGAAGCTTTCTTT. The encoded protein is CASSHPGTGGRNTEAFF.

CDR3 coding DNA: TGTGCCAGCAGCTTCGGGGTAGCGGGAACAGACTACGAGCAGTACTTC. It yields the protein CASSFGVAGTDYEQYF. V usage is TRBV5-6 and J usage is TRBJ2-7, with 8 bases lining up with TRBD2. This CDR3 spans 16 amino acids. V was clipped by 2 bases and J by 3 bases; unmatched bases: 10. Per the germline V gene, CDR1 is SGHDT and CDR2 is YYEEEE.

This chain connects TRBV6-2 or TRBV6-3 to TRBJ2-7; D might be TRBD2 (5 bases). The CDR3 is 15 residues long. CDR1 MNHEY and CDR2 SVGEGT come from the germline V gene. Trimming pared 4 bases from V and 3 bases from J, leaving 16 bases between. The CDR3 nucleotides are TGTGCCAGCAGTTCCCCGATCCTCGGAGGCTACGAGCAGTACTTC. Amino acids: CASSSPILGGYEQYF.

The chain has TRBV19 and TRBJ1-6; a possible D gene is TRBD1 (6 bases). Germline values: CDR1 LNHDA, CDR2 SQIVND (reference sequence). The CDR3 runs 14 residues. V dropped 2 bases and J dropped 7 bases, with 9 bases sitting between them. The CDR3 nucleotides read TGTGCCAGTAGTATATCCGGACAGAATTCACCCCTCCACTTT. It yields the protein CASSISGQNSPLHF.

This clone has a single count. The rearrangement joins TRBV19 to TRBJ1-1, with D possibly TRBD1 on 5 matching bases. Trimming removed 10 bases at V and 4 bases at J, with 13 bases between. CDR1 and CDR2 from the germline V gene are LNHDA and SQIVND (reference sequence). This CDR3 contains 12 residues. In DNA, the CDR3 is TGTGCCAACCCTGGGGGGGGCACTGAAGCTTTCTTT. Its translation is CANPGGGTEAFF. The variable domain in full, with the rest retrieved from reference TRBV19 and TRBJ1-1, is DGGITQSPKYLFRKEGQNVTLSCEQNLNHDAMYWYRQDPGQGLRLIYYSQIVNDFQKGDIAEGYSVSREKKESFPLTVTSAQKNPTAFYLCANPGGGTEAFFGQGTRLTVV.

Of note for this clone: Other DNA sequences from this sample encode an identical CDR3 as well. This chain connects TRBV28 to TRBJ2-3, with no clear D. The CDR3 is 13 residues long. The germline V gene has CDR1 MDHEN and CDR2 SYDVKM. V was shortened by 1 base and J by 0 bases, with 2 bases between the two germline ends. CDR3 bases: TGTGCCAGCAGTTTATCTAGCACAGATACGCAGTATTTT. The encoded protein is CASSLSSTDTQYF.

The chain couples TRBV25-1 to TRBJ2-2; D perhaps matches TRBD2 (5 bases). CDR1 is MGHDK, CDR2 SYGVNS, per germline. CDR3 length: 13 residues. Trimming removed 6 bases from V and 2 bases from J, with 7 bases in between. The CDR3 region has the DNA TGTGCCAGCAGGGAGGTTAACACCGGGGAGCTGTTTTTT. Its protein product is CASREVNTGELFF.

In its sample, this clone was seen a few times. As DNA, the CDR3 is TGCAGTGCTAGTTCCGACAGGGGGAGCAATCAGCCCCAGCATTTT. Amino acid sequence: CSASSDRGSNQPQHF. The chain uses TRBV20-1 and TRBJ1-5; 9 bases are shared with TRBD1. The CDR3 contains 15 residues. With V trimmed by 3 bases and J by 1 base, 4 bases remained unmatched. Germline loops: CDR1 DFQATT, CDR2 SNEGSKA (reference sequence).

This clone appeared a single time. The chain is built from TRBV18 and TRBJ1-2, with 8 bases identical to TRBD1. CDR1 is KGHSH, CDR2 LQKENI, per germline. V lost 4 bases to trimming and J lost 6 bases; unmatched junction nucleotides: 10. The CDR3 runs 15 residues. The DNA for the CDR3 is TGTGCCAGCTCACTTACAACTTCAGGGGGCCATGGCTACACCTTC. Its translation is CASSLTTSGGHGYTF.

The rearrangement uses TRBV18 and TRBJ1-1, with 7 nucleotides matching TRBD1. Germline V lookup: CDR1 KGHSH, CDR2 LQKENI. J gave up 11 bases and V 4 bases, and 4 bases lay outside the gene matches. The CDR3 contains 11 residues. The CDR3 nucleotides are TGTGCCAGCTCACGACAGGGCTACGCTTTCTTT. As protein: CASSRQGYAFF.

This sequence joins TRBV9 and TRBJ1-1, with 11 positions matching TRBD1. The junction had 4 bases not matched to a gene; V was cut back by 1 base and J by 5 bases. Germline V gene sequence: CDR1 SGDLS, CDR2 YYNGEE. The CDR3 totals 15 residues. The CDR3: CASSVQDRGQTEAFF. The CDR3 DNA reads as TGTGCCAGCAGCGTACAGGACAGGGGGCAGACTGAAGCTTTCTTT.

This clone came up once. The chain uses TRBV24-1 and TRBJ2-2; 10 bases are shared with TRBD2. Germline CDR1 and CDR2: KGHDR and SFDVKD. V lost 2 bases to trimming and J lost 4 bases; unmatched junction nucleotides: 18. This CDR3 is 21 amino acids long. The CDR3 DNA follows: TGTGCCACCAGTGATTCTAGGCCTAGCGGGAGTGTGTGGGATGGCACCGGGGAGCTGTTTTTT. Its protein product is CATSDSRPSGSVWDGTGELFF.

The V and J genes are TRBV7-8 and TRBJ1-1; 8 bases map to TRBD1. Germline V gene sequence: CDR1 SGHVS, CDR2 FQNEAQ. CDR3 length: 17 amino acids. J gave up 3 bases and V 3 bases, and 12 bases lay outside the gene matches. The CDR3 nucleotides are TGTGCCAGCAGCTTTCGCCGGACAGGGTTTAGGGACACTGAAGCTTTCTTT. Its translation is CASSFRRTGFRDTEAFF.